A single sample is the source of the 28 T cell receptor beta chains below, sequenced in a study of blood T cell repertoires in COVID-19. Measured with immunoSEQ multiplex PCR; TCRdb has only the in-frame clones, and not every one. The data hold 45,000 to 60,000 clones, with around four fifths observed a single time. The material sequenced was peripheral blood. Source of these receptors: a human donor in a cohort sampled during active COVID-19.

In this sample, this clone turned up once. The V and J genes are TRBV18 and TRBJ1-2; 8 bases line up with TRBD1. The germline gives CDR1 KGHSH, CDR2 LQKENI. The J segment lost 3 bases and the V segment lost 5 bases, leaving 2 bases of the junction unmatched. This CDR3 is built from 13 residues. The CDR3 reads CASSIQGDYGYTF. The CDR3 DNA is TGTGCCAGCTCAATACAGGGGGACTATGGCTACACCTTC.

The chain couples TRBV5-4 to TRBJ1-2; D gene uncertain. V lost 0 bases and J lost 4, with 10 bases in between. The V gene's germline CDR1 is SGHNT and CDR2 YYREEE (reference sequence). This CDR3 is built from 14 residues. The CDR3 here is CASSLGVEGYGYTF. CDR3 DNA sequence: TGTGCCAGCAGCTTGGGGGTCGAGGGCTATGGCTACACCTTC.

A note on this clone: An end of the junction does not agree with germline; a read error may underlie this. This chain joins TRBV3-1 (or the pseudogene TRBV3-2) and TRBJ2-3; the D gene is possibly TRBD1 (6 bases). This CDR3 contains 15 residues. Germline CDR1 is LGHDT and CDR2 is YNNKEL (reference sequence). The CDR3 is CASTQDGGYTDTQYF. The CDR3 DNA follows: TGTGCCAGCACCCAAGATGGGGGCTACACAGATACGCAGTATTTT.

This clone was seen a single time. The chain carries TRBV11-2 and TRBJ2-7; 8 bases are shared with TRBD1. Per germline, CDR1 SGHAT and CDR2 FQNNGV. This CDR3 region has 16 residues. Unmatched junction bases numbered 16, after V lost 5 bases and J lost 7 bases. The CDR3 DNA reads as TGTGCCAGCAGCATACACACCGGGACAGGCTTCTGGGAGCAGTACTTC. Translated, it gives CASSIHTGTGFWEQYF.

The genes are TRBV5-4 and TRBJ2-2; D perhaps matches TRBD1 (5 bases). V lost 4 bases to trimming and J lost 4 bases, with 14 bases between them. The germline V gene has CDR1 SGHNT and CDR2 YYREEE (reference sequence). The CDR3 covers 15 residues. For the CDR3, the DNA is TGTGCCAGCAGCACTCGACAGAGAACCACCGGGGAGCTGTTTTTT. It codes for CASSTRQRTTGELFF.

This chain connects TRBV28 to TRBJ2-7, with unresolved D. The CDR3 runs 11 residues. Germline V lookup: CDR1 MDHEN, CDR2 SYDVKM. The V gene lost 5 bases and the J gene lost 5 bases, with 7 bases spanning the gap. CDR3 in amino acids: CASSPRHEQYF. The CDR3 DNA follows: TGTGCCAGCAGTCCCCGTCACGAGCAGTACTTC.

This chain connects TRBV19 to TRBJ2-6; possibly TRBD1 for D (7 bases). Per germline, CDR1 LNHDA and CDR2 SQIVND (reference sequence). The V and J ends lost 7 bases and 4 bases respectively, with 17 bases between them. This CDR3 comprises 16 residues. The CDR3 DNA reads as TGTGCCAGTACCCAGGGGGGTTATTTCGGGGCCAACGTCCTGACTTTC. Its protein is CASTQGGYFGANVLTF.

The chain carries TRBV7-9 and TRBJ1-2, with D possibly matching TRBD1 (5 bases). This CDR3 comprises 12 residues. Germline CDR1 reads SEHNR; CDR2 reads FQNEAQ (reference sequence). The germline V and J ends were trimmed by 5 bases and 4 bases, with 8 bases remaining between them. CDR3 region: CASSDGGYGYTF. The CDR3 bases are TGTGCCAGCAGCGACGGGGGCTATGGCTACACCTTC. Supplemented by reference TRBV7-9 and TRBJ1-2, the full variable domain reads DTGVSQNPRHKITKRGQNVTFRCDPISEHNRLYWYRQTLGQGPEFLTYFQNEAQLEKSRLLSDRFSAERPKGSFSTLEIQRTEQGDSAMYLCASSDGGYGYTFGSGTRLTVV.

The chain links TRBV7-6 to TRBJ1-3; D not certain. CDR3 size: 15 residues. Germline V gene sequence: CDR1 SGHVS, CDR2 FNYEAQ. Between the trimmed V and J ends, which lost 1 base and 0 bases, there was a span of 7 bases. The CDR3 loop is CASSLGVGSGNTIYF. CDR3 nucleotides: TGTGCCAGCAGCTTAGGCGTCGGCTCTGGAAACACCATATATTTT.

The CDR3 loop reads CASSDPGQVNEAFF. In nucleotides, the CDR3 is TGTGCCAGCAGTGATCCTGGACAGGTTAATGAAGCTTTCTTT. The chain is built from TRBV6-1 and TRBJ1-1, with 7 bases identical to TRBD1. The CDR3 totals 14 residues. Germline-derived CDR1 and CDR2 are MNHNS and SASEGT. V lost 3 bases, J lost 7 bases, and 8 bases stayed unmatched.

The rearrangement uses TRBV7-2 and TRBJ1-6; D perhaps matches TRBD1 (5 bases). CDR1 is SGHTA and CDR2 is FQGNSA in the germline V gene. Trimming took off 0 bases at V and 10 bases at J, with 10 bases between the two ends. This CDR3 has 14 residues. The CDR3 DNA follows: TGTGCCAGCAGCTTAGCGGACAAAAAATCACCCCTCCACTTT. Encoded protein: CASSLADKKSPLHF.

This clone was detected only once. The V gene is TRBV30, the J gene TRBJ1-4; tentatively, D is TRBD1 (6 bases). The germline CDR1 and CDR2 sequences are GTSNPN and SVGIG (reference sequence). V was trimmed by 2 bases and J by 8 bases, leaving 21 bases between them. The CDR3 contains 16 residues. In DNA, the CDR3 is TGTGCCTGGAGTCCCCCAGTAGGGGGGGCAGGGGAAAAACTGTTTTTT. Translated, it gives CAWSPPVGGAGEKLFF.

The chain links TRBV5-5 to TRBJ1-3; TRBD1 matches 8 bases. The CDR3 extends over 15 amino acids. V was pared by 2 bases and J by 3 bases, with 4 bases of the junction left unmatched. CDR1 and CDR2 from the germline V gene are SGHKS and YYEKEE (reference sequence). CDR3 nucleotide sequence: TGTGCCAGCAGCTTTCAGGGGGCGTTTGGAAACACCATATATTTT. Encoded protein: CASSFQGAFGNTIYF.

This chain uses TRBV7-9 with TRBJ1-2; 9 nucleotides line up with TRBD1. Germline loops: CDR1 SEHNR, CDR2 FQNEAQ (reference sequence). The trim removed 6 bases at V and 3 bases at J, leaving 5 bases unmatched. The length of the CDR3 is 14 residues. Here the CDR3 DNA reads TGTGCCAGCAGGGGACAGGGTGATCACTATGGCTACACCTTC. Protein: CASRGQGDHYGYTF. Full variable domain (missing parts from reference TRBV7-9 and TRBJ1-2): DTGVSQNPRHKITKRGQNVTFRCDPISEHNRLYWYRQTLGQGPEFLTYFQNEAQLEKSRLLSDRFSAERPKGSFSTLEIQRTEQGDSAMYLCASRGQGDHYGYTFGSGTRLTVV.

This clone was observed a handful of times. The chain couples TRBV4-2 to TRBJ2-7, with a tentative D call TRBD2 (5 bases). Deletions cut 7 bases from V and 0 bases from J, with 19 bases between. The CDR3 sequence is 16 residues long. In germline, CDR1 is LGHNA, CDR2 YNFKEQ. This CDR3 is CASKPSILRGSYEQYF. The CDR3 bases are TGTGCCAGCAAACCTAGTATCCTCCGGGGCTCCTACGAGCAGTACTTC.

The CDR3 spells CASSPKDSYGYTF. Here the CDR3 DNA reads TGTGCCAGCAGCCCTAAGGACAGCTATGGCTACACCTTC. This sequence joins TRBV7-9 and TRBJ1-2; the D gene is possibly TRBD1 (6 bases). Germline CDR1 and CDR2: SEHNR and FQNEAQ (reference sequence). CDR3 length: 13 residues. Trimming left V 5 bases short and J 4 bases short, with 11 bases between.

A single count supports this clone. The chain links TRBV6-2 or TRBV6-3 to TRBJ2-6, with D possibly TRBD2 on 5 matching bases. Looked up from germline, CDR1 is MNHEY and CDR2 is SVGEGT. The CDR3 contains 14 residues. Trimming removed 0 bases at V and 8 bases at J, with 8 bases between. This CDR3 is CASSYSAGPNVLTF. The CDR3 nucleotides read TGTGCCAGCAGTTACTCTGCGGGTCCCAACGTCCTGACTTTC.

The V call is TRBV27, the J call TRBJ2-1, with 7 bases identical to TRBD2. Germline V CDR1 and CDR2: MNHEY, SMNVEV (reference sequence). With 5 bases clipped from V and 10 bases from J, the junction kept 11 bases outside the gene matches. The CDR3 has 14 amino acids. CDR3 region: CASSGPGGAGEQFF. Written as DNA, the CDR3 is TGTGCCAGCAGTGGGCCGGGGGGAGCGGGAGAGCAGTTCTTC.

This chain joins TRBV19 and TRBJ2-1; the D is unclear. The germline V gene has CDR1 LNHDA and CDR2 SQIVND (reference sequence). The CDR3 spans 14 residues. V lost 7 bases, J lost 0 bases, and 10 bases lay in between. The CDR3 DNA reads as TGTGCCAGTAATCGGCGGTTCTCCTACAATGAGCAGTTCTTC. Amino acids: CASNRRFSYNEQFF.

The chain employs TRBV19 and TRBJ1-1; unclear D gene. V lost 3 bases to trimming and J lost 0 bases, with 14 bases between them. Germline V CDR1 and CDR2: LNHDA, SQIVND (reference sequence). The CDR3 length is 16 residues. CDR3 nucleotide sequence: TGTGCCAGTAGTATTCTCTCCCGGGGTATGAACACTGAAGCTTTCTTT. It is translated as CASSILSRGMNTEAFF.

This clone has only a few counts. CDR3: CASSDRGGENEQFF. The DNA of the CDR3 is TGTGCCAGCAGTGACCGGGGGGGCGAGAATGAGCAGTTCTTC. The chain links TRBV6-4 to TRBJ2-1, with TRBD2 matching 8 bases. The CDR3 length is 14 residues. CDR1 MRHNA and CDR2 SNTAGT come from the germline V gene. V lost 2 bases, J lost 7 bases, and 4 bases stayed unmatched.

This chain joins TRBV6-5 and TRBJ1-1, with D perhaps TRBD1 (6 bases). V was clipped by 0 bases and J by 7 bases, with 12 bases between them. The CDR3 loop spans 14 amino acids. Germline V lookup: CDR1 MNHEY, CDR2 SVGAGI. In DNA, the CDR3 is TGTGCCAGCAGTTACTCGTCAGGGGAGCGTGAAGCTTTCTTT. This gives the protein CASSYSSGEREAFF.

The chain combines TRBV6-4 with TRBJ2-1; the D is unclear. The CDR3 is 15 residues long. V lost 4 bases to trimming and J lost 0 bases, with 10 bases between them. Germline assignment: CDR1 MRHNA and CDR2 SNTAGT. The chain's CDR3 is CASSGDPSSYNEQFF. In nucleotides, the CDR3 is TGTGCCAGCAGTGGAGATCCAAGCTCCTACAATGAGCAGTTCTTC.

This rearrangement joins TRBV10-3 to TRBJ1-6; 7 bases map to TRBD1. The length of the CDR3 is 17 residues. Trimming cost V 2 bases and J 2 bases; bases outside gene matches: 6. Per germline, CDR1 ENHRY and CDR2 SYGVKD. Written as DNA, the CDR3 is TGTGCCATCAGTGAGAGACAGGGCGCCACCTATAATTCACCCCTCCACTTT. This codes for CAISERQGATYNSPLHF.

This clone was seen just once. The CDR3 DNA reads TGTGCCAGCAGTGCAGGTGACGCTGAAGCTTTCTTT. This gives the protein CASSAGDAEAFF. The chain couples TRBV6-6 to TRBJ1-1; no firm D call. The V end was cut by 5 bases, the J end by 6 bases, with 10 bases between. The CDR3 has 12 amino acids. CDR1 is MNHNY and CDR2 is SVGAGI in the germline V gene (reference sequence).

The chain joins TRBV27 to TRBJ2-5; D ambiguous. V lost 2 bases to trimming and J lost 5 bases, with 9 bases between them. Germline V gives CDR1 MNHEY, CDR2 SMNVEV (reference sequence). The CDR3 consists of 13 residues. CDR3 loop: CASSLRSGETQYF. The CDR3 bases are TGTGCCAGCAGTTTACGGTCCGGTGAGACCCAGTACTTC.

This clone was picked up a small number of times. This chain uses TRBV7-2 with TRBJ1-5, with D possibly being TRBD1 (6 bases). Germline CDR1 and CDR2: SGHTA and FQGNSA. This CDR3 is built from 15 residues. With 4 bases removed from V and 4 bases from J, the gap between germline ends came to 14 bases. CDR3 sequence (DNA): TGTGCCAGCAGCTCAGGGGTAGCCGTAAATCAGCCCCAGCATTTT. Translation: CASSSGVAVNQPQHF.

The chain recombines TRBV3-1 (or the pseudogene TRBV3-2) with TRBJ1-1; D is undetermined. There are 15 residues in the CDR3. Trimming took off 2 bases at V and 0 bases at J, with 10 bases between the two ends. Germline V lookup: CDR1 LGHDT, CDR2 YNNKEL (reference sequence). CDR3 sequence (DNA): TGTGCCAGCAGCCAAAGAGGCGGCTTGAACACTGAAGCTTTCTTT. Its translation: CASSQRGGLNTEAFF.